This TCR beta chain was sequenced in a study of blood T cell repertoires in COVID-19. V was pared by 3 bases and J by 8 bases, with 12 bases between. The CDR3 covers 14 residues. The germline CDR1 and CDR2 sequences are SGDLS and YYNGEE. Sequenced by immunoSEQ multiplex PCR; TCRdb stores in-frame clones only, minus some. Of about 350,000 clones listed, 87% were seen once; the top ten hold approximately 0.99%. The V and J genes are TRBV9 and TRBJ1-6, with a weak D call TRBD1 (5 bases). The sequencing input was PBMCs or T cells enriched from blood (not recorded which). The sequence was obtained from a woman under 40 who had recovered from COVID-19. In nucleotides, the CDR3 is TGTGCCAGCAGCGGCAGGGCGCGAGATTCACCCCTCCACTTT. Translating it yields CASSGRARDSPLHF.